This record concerns one T cell receptor (beta chain) sequence. Data came from immunoSEQ multiplex PCR; TCRdb stores just in-frame clones and leaves some out. The data show about 680,000 clones, around 90% seen once. The sample is drawn from a study of shared clonotypes between healthy human individuals. Germline CDR1 is ENHRY and CDR2 is SYGVKD. The V and J ends lost 2 bases and 4 bases respectively, with 21 bases between them. This CDR3 comprises 17 residues. Naive CD8 cells comprised CD45RO-negative, CCR7-positively selected cells, excluding terminally differentiated effector memory CD45RA+ cells. Sequencing was carried out using naive CD8+ T cells sorted from blood. This receptor was obtained from a young man in good health. J is TRBJ2-7 and V is TRBV10-3; the D gene is possibly TRBD1 (6 bases). CDR3 sequence: CAISENPSVAGEYEQYF. The CDR3 DNA reads TGTGCCATCAGTGAGAATCCCTCGGTGGCAGGGGAATACGAGCAGTACTTC.